Presented here are 20 T cell receptor beta chains from one specimen sequenced in a study of T-cell memory formation after mild COVID-19. TCRdb redid the calling of the 5' RACE reads with MiXCR, one entry per CDR3 protein. This table has 120,000 or so distinct CDR3 sequences, more than 15% appearing once. The sample taken for sequencing was PBMCs or a T cell subset sorted from them (not recorded which). Receptors were obtained from a man between 18 and 35 years old who had mild COVID-19 (a few samples of this study predate the infection). Cell type and time point are not known.

Only a few counts were recorded for this clonotype. The J gene is TRBJ2-5, the V gene TRBV24-1; D uncertain. The germline gives CDR1 KGHDR, CDR2 SFDVKD. V was trimmed by 4 bases and J by 5 bases, leaving 16 bases between them. This CDR3 is 15 amino acids long. The CDR3 is CATSDGRRSEETQYF. As DNA, the CDR3 is TGTGCCACCAGTGACGGCCGTAGGTCGGAGGAGACCCAGTACTTC.

This clonotype showed up just a few times. The chain uses TRBV30 and TRBJ1-1; TRBD1 agrees at 9 bases. The V gene end was trimmed by 5 bases and the J gene end by 5 bases; junction bases not matched to a gene: 9. The CDR3 runs to 14 residues. CDR1 and CDR2 (germline): GTSNPN, SVGIG (reference sequence). The CDR3 region has the DNA TGTGCCTGGCAACCCGGGACAGGGAGGACTGAAGCTTTCTTT. Its translation: CAWQPGTGRTEAFF.

This clonotype has just a few counts. The chain is built from TRBV28 and TRBJ2-2, with 11 bases that match TRBD1. Germline V gene lookup returns CDR1 MDHEN and CDR2 SYDVKM. This CDR3 region has 16 residues. V lost 6 bases, J lost 8 bases, and 11 bases stayed unmatched. The CDR3 spells CASSPPGQGAGGELFF. DNA of the CDR3: TGTGCCAGCAGCCCACCCGGACAGGGGGCTGGTGGGGAGCTGTTTTTT. Full variable domain (missing parts from reference TRBV28 and TRBJ2-2): DVKVTQSSRYLVKRTGEKVFLECVQDMDHENMFWYRQDPGLGLRLIYFSYDVKMKEKGDIPEGYSVSREKKERFSLILESASTNQTSMYLCASSPPGQGAGGELFFGEGSRLTVL.

This clonotype showed up just a few times. The chain uses TRBV5-1 and TRBJ1-2, with D unclear. The CDR3 has 16 residues. Germline V gene lookup returns CDR1 SGHRS and CDR2 YFSETQ. Trimming removed 4 bases at V and 8 bases at J, with 24 bases between. The CDR3, as DNA: TGCGCCAGCAGCCCTGGCCCATCGGGCGCCCCGCGGGGCTACACCTTC. This sequence encodes CASSPGPSGAPRGYTF.

The rearrangement links TRBV7-9 to TRBJ2-4; D possibly corresponds to TRBD2 (6 bases). CDR1 and CDR2 (germline): SEHNR, FQNEAQ (reference sequence). This CDR3 contains 15 residues. V shed 4 bases and J shed 4 bases, with 14 bases lying between them. This CDR3 reads CASSYLGGVKNIQYF. The CDR3 DNA reads TGTGCCAGCAGCTATCTTGGCGGGGTAAAAAACATTCAGTACTTC. The full variable domain, rest sourced from reference TRBV7-9 and TRBJ2-4, is DTGVSQNPRHKITKRGQNVTFRCDPISEHNRLYWYRQTLGQGPEFLTYFQNEAQLEKSRLLSDRFSAERPKGSFSTLEIQRTEQGDSAMYLCASSYLGGVKNIQYFGAGTRLSVL.

This clonotype has only a few counts. The chain links TRBV29-1 to TRBJ2-2; no reliable D call. V lost 3 bases, J lost 1 base, and 6 bases lay in between. Germline lookup yields CDR1 SQVTM and CDR2 ANQGSEA. The CDR3 runs to 13 residues. The CDR3 region has the DNA TGCAGCGTTGATCGCGGGAACACCGGGGAGCTGTTTTTT. This translates into CSVDRGNTGELFF.

The CDR3 sequence: CASSHIPQGTAGELFF. The CDR3 nucleotides read TGCGCCAGCAGCCATATTCCACAGGGAACGGCCGGGGAGCTGTTTTTT. The V gene is TRBV4-3, the J gene TRBJ2-2; D is possibly TRBD1 (6 bases). CDR1 LGHNA and CDR2 YSLEER come from the germline V gene. The CDR3 extends over 16 amino acids. Trimming shortened V by 3 bases and J by 6 bases, and 17 bases separated the two germline ends.

The chain employs TRBV18 and TRBJ2-6; 9 nucleotides align to TRBD1. CDR1 and CDR2 from the germline V gene are KGHSH and LQKENI. The length of the CDR3 is 17 residues. Trimming at V came to 2 bases and at J to 1 base, leaving 3 bases not matched to a gene. CDR3 sequence: CASSPRDRVSGANVLTF. CDR3 in DNA: TGTGCCAGCTCACCAAGGGACAGGGTTTCTGGGGCCAACGTCCTGACTTTC.

V is TRBV5-1 and J is TRBJ1-1; 7 bases align to TRBD1. J gave up 1 base and V 4 bases, and 4 bases lay outside the gene matches. CDR3 length: 14 amino acids. In germline, CDR1 is SGHRS, CDR2 YFSETQ. The CDR3 here is CASSRSGGNTEAFF. DNA of the CDR3: TGCGCCAGCAGCCGCTCAGGGGGGAACACTGAAGCTTTCTTT.

The table lists this clonotype with many counts. The CDR3: CASSRLYNTEAFF. The CDR3 coding sequence is TGTGCCAGCAGCCGATTATACAACACTGAAGCTTTCTTT. V gene TRBV7-2 combines with J gene TRBJ1-1, with D unclear. The CDR3 is made up of 13 amino acids. Germline assignment: CDR1 SGHTA and CDR2 FQGNSA. V lost 5 bases, J lost 2 bases, and 9 bases lay in between.

This clonotype was recorded a few times. V gene TRBV5-5 combines with J gene TRBJ2-3; no clear D gene. Trimming shortened V by 6 bases and J by 2 bases, and 13 bases separated the two germline ends. CDR1 SGHKS and CDR2 YYEKEE come from the germline V gene (reference sequence). The CDR3 sequence is 14 residues long. The CDR3 DNA is TGTGCCAGCAACCCCGCTATCTTCACAGATACGCAGTATTTT. Its protein is CASNPAIFTDTQYF. Full variable domain (rest looked up from reference TRBV5-5 and TRBJ2-3): DAGVTQSPTHLIKTRGQQVTLRCSPISGHKSVSWYQQVLGQGPQFIFQYYEKEERGRGNFPDRFSARQFPNYSSELNVNALLLGDSALYLCASNPAIFTDTQYFGPGTRLTVL.

This sequence joins TRBV6-2 or TRBV6-3 and TRBJ2-1; 10 bases map to TRBD2. CDR1 is MNHEY, CDR2 SVGEGT, per germline. The CDR3 consists of 16 residues. V dropped 2 bases and J dropped 7; count of bases not matched to a gene: 8. In nucleotides, the CDR3 is TGTGCCAGCAGTTACGTAGCGGGGGGCCCCCAGAATGAGCAGTTCTTC. Translation gives CASSYVAGGPQNEQFF.

This clonotype was detected only a few times. CDR3: CASSQDRAGGRSLDEQFF. The DNA of the CDR3 is TGTGCCAGCAGCCAAGATAGGGCAGGGGGTAGGTCTCTGGATGAGCAGTTCTTC. V is TRBV14 and J is TRBJ2-1; TRBD1 agrees at 7 bases. The CDR3 covers 18 residues. In germline, CDR1 is SGHDN, CDR2 FVKESK. V dropped 0 bases and J dropped 8; count of bases not matched to a gene: 16.

A few counts support this clonotype. The genes are TRBV30 and TRBJ1-5; tentatively, D is TRBD1 (6 bases). V was shortened by 8 bases and J by 6 bases, with 17 bases between the two germline ends. CDR1 is GTSNPN, CDR2 SVGIG, per germline (reference sequence). The CDR3 covers 13 residues. This CDR3 is CAGPRGPRQPQHF. Here the CDR3 DNA reads TGTGCCGGGCCTCGGGGGCCTCGTCAGCCCCAGCATTTT.

At least ten counts were recorded for this clonotype. This sequence joins TRBV3-1 and TRBJ2-3, with TRBD2 identical over 8 bases. The J segment lost 6 bases and the V segment lost 8 bases, leaving 10 bases of the junction unmatched. In germline, CDR1 is LGHDT, CDR2 YNNKEL (reference sequence). This CDR3 contains 14 residues. CDR3 nucleotides: TGTGCCAGCGCCTCGGGGGGGCCCGAGGATACGCAGTATTTT. Translating it yields CASASGGPEDTQYF.

This clonotype was found a few times. The chain has TRBV20-1 and TRBJ2-5, with 8 bases matching TRBD2. The CDR3 totals 16 residues. V trimming: 4 bases; J trimming: 6 bases; junction bases outside the gene matches: 16. Germline CDR1 DFQATT, CDR2 SNEGSKA (reference sequence). The CDR3 here is CSAISPSGGSHQTQYF. CDR3 nucleotides: TGCAGTGCTATATCCCCGAGCGGGGGCTCCCATCAGACCCAGTACTTC.

The chain joins TRBV14 to TRBJ2-1; D uncertain. V lost 0 bases and J lost 2, with 11 bases in between. Germline CDR1 is SGHDN and CDR2 is FVKESK. The CDR3 loop spans 16 amino acids. In DNA, the CDR3 is TGTGCCAGCAGCCAAGATAACAGTCCGGCCTACAATGAGCAGTTCTTC. Translated: CASSQDNSPAYNEQFF.

The chain couples TRBV9 to TRBJ2-2; D possibly corresponds to TRBD2 (5 bases). With 4 bases removed from V and 3 bases from J, the gap between germline ends came to 13 bases. In germline, CDR1 is SGDLS, CDR2 YYNGEE. The CDR3 runs 15 residues. The CDR3 DNA reads as TGTGCCAGCAGCCCGTATGCGGGCGACACCGGGGAGCTGTTTTTT. It encodes CASSPYAGDTGELFF.

V gene TRBV14 combines with J gene TRBJ1-1, with D unresolved. Germline assignment: CDR1 SGHDN and CDR2 FVKESK. The V and J ends lost 3 bases and 8 bases respectively, with 13 bases between them. CDR3 length equals 13 residues. The CDR3 spells CASSHRTDREAFF. The CDR3 DNA reads as TGTGCCAGCAGCCATAGGACGGATCGGGAAGCTTTCTTT.

The rearrangement links TRBV28 to TRBJ1-3; D gene ambiguous. V was trimmed by 7 bases and J by 1 base, leaving 14 bases between them. Germline V CDR1 and CDR2: MDHEN, SYDVKM. The CDR3 length is 15 residues. CDR3 DNA sequence: TGTGCCAGCATTGAATTTGGAGGTTCTGGAAACACCATATATTTT. Residues: CASIEFGGSGNTIYF.